This entry concerns a single TCR beta chain. Generated by immunoSEQ multiplex PCR, the TCRdb table keeps only in-frame clones and is missing some. The sample gives fewer than 100,000 clones, about 95% of which show up once; less than 0.35% is in the top ten. This sample is drawn from a study of technical replicates of blood from four donors. Germline CDR1 is MNHEY and CDR2 is SMNVEV (reference sequence). Trimming took 7 bases from V and 8 from J; bases not matched to a gene: 8. The CDR3 covers 13 residues. The sample was T cells isolated from PBMCs. This TCR was sampled from a human donor in good health. This chain connects TRBV27 to TRBJ1-2; TRBD1 aligns across 9 bases. This CDR3 reads CASTKTTGGGYTF. The CDR3 DNA follows: TGTGCCAGCACCAAAACTACAGGGGGCGGCTACACCTTC.